This T cell receptor beta chain was obtained from a study of breast tumors, draining lymph nodes, adjacent tissues (dated by TCRdb to between 2015 and 2016). Background for the entire study: In breast cancer patients, the study compared the TCR beta repertoires of tumor, adjacent nontumor tissue and axillary lymph nodes. The study aimed to assess the relationships and possible T-cell exchange between tumor, surrounding tissue and draining lymph node repertoires in human breast cancer. What the study reported, not specific to this receptor: Tumor T-cell repertoires showed less diversity than lymph node repertoires and more diversity than nontumor tissue repertoires, and tumor T-cell repertoires showed preferential V and J gene usage. A scenario in which most tumor T cells derive from the lymph node and then expand within tumor tissue was judged to be consistent with the data. The conclusion that tumor T cells originate in lymph nodes was presented as consistent with a hypothesis rather than as directly demonstrated. The similarity between tumor and nontumor tissue repertoires was significantly greater in luminal-like breast cancer than in basal-like breast cancer.

Its CDR3 holds 17 amino acids, cysteine through phenylalanine. This entry keeps only the CDR3 DNA: 51 bases, framed from base 1. Cut back by 5 bases and 1 base, the V and J ends lie 20 bases apart. CDR1 and CDR2 were assigned from the germline V gene (reference sequence) as MNHNY and SVGAGI. The sequencing machine was an Illumina HiSeq 2000. TCR beta chain libraries were generated through multiplex PCR amplification. High-throughput sequencing was used to analyze the amplified TCR beta chain products. TCRdb reprocessing: public reads trimmed at Q25 with fastp, clones called with MiXCR, in-frame beta chains kept. Rows matching on CDR3 protein sequence are summarized as one entry with the most common DNA and genes. This sample has under 75,000 distinct CDR3 sequences in its table, and around three fifths of those were observed once. Jointly, the top ten make up roughly 19% of the sample. Note on this clonotype: It lacks a known antigen. A much larger clone sits a single nucleotide away, making a read error possible.

Source material: breast tumor tissue. This receptor was obtained from a female donor with breast cancer. Some clones in this sample may be carry-over from other donors' samples. The rearranged segments are TRBV6-6 and TRBJ1-1, with the D gene call left open. CDR3 region: CASSNPGRELPNTEAFF. The bases are TGTGCCAGCAGTAACCCAGGTAGGGAGCTACCGAACACTGAAGCTTTCTTT.